The present T cell receptor (beta chain) was sequenced within a study of human T cells and chemical hapten exposure. Overall study context: Variation in per-sample TCR yields came mainly from small pooled library volume differences. Study observations and caveats: No shift was seen in TCRs above 1 in 1000 frequency with DPC sensitization.

Time point indicated: healthy volunteer bleed at 6 weeks. Extraction of total RNA was performed on unfractionated whole blood. Ten or more counts support this clonotype. As yet, its antigen is unknown. Individual cDNA molecules had unique molecular identifiers attached to them by the library. Original methodology: Between 23,224 and 690,600 TCRs appeared in each sample, and the median stood at approximately 100,000. One entry per CDR3 protein, called by TCRdb with MiXCR from the RACE reads. TCRdb, rather than the study authors, made the V and J calls. The sample includes fewer than 85,000 distinct CDR3 sequences, around 9.3% of them seen just once. The clonotype comes from a female donor in good health. Some clones in this sample may be carry-over from other donors' samples. Specimen: whole blood.

The DNA of the CDR3 is TGCGCCAGCAGTCAAAGACAGGGGGCTCGATCACCCCTCCACTTT. It specifies CASSQRQGARSPLHF. The rearrangement links TRBV23-1 to TRBJ1-6; 10 bases map to TRBD1. TRBV23-1 is given ORF status, its function remaining uncertain. After removal of 2 bases from V and 10 bases from J, the junction contained 5 bases not matched to a gene. The CDR3 consists of 15 residues.